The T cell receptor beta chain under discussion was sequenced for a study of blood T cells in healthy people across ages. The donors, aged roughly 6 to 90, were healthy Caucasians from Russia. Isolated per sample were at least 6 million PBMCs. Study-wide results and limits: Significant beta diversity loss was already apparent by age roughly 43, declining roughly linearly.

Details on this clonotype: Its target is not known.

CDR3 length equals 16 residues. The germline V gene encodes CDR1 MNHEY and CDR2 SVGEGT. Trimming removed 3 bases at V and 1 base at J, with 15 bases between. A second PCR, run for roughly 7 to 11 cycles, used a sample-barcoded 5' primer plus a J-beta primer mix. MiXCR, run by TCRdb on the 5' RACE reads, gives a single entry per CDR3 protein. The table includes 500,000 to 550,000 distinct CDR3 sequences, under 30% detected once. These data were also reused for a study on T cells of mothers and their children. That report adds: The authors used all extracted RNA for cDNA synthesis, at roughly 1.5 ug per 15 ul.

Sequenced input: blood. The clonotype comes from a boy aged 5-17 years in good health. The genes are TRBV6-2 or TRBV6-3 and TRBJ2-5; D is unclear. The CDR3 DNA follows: TGTGCCAGCAGTTATCGTCCCCCACGGCTCCAAGAGACCCAGTACTTC. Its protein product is CASSYRPPRLQETQYF.